This entry describes one TCR beta chain. These data originate in a study of blood T cell repertoires in COVID-19. Germline V lookup: CDR1 SEHNR, CDR2 FQNEAQ (reference sequence). The CDR3 sequence is 14 residues long. V lost 5 bases and J lost 4; bases outside the gene matches: 6. Recovery meant two consecutive negative NP/OP PCR tests, professional clearance, or resolved symptoms. In the original processing: Amplification from reference gene primers served as the basis for estimated nucleated cell counts. The repertoire was sequenced with immunoSEQ multiplex PCR; TCRdb's copy has only in-frame clones and lacks some. Clonal size and the V and J genes are those of that table, whereas D and trimming came from the DNA. This sample has roughly 250,000 clones, with 75% to 95% found just once.

The source material was PBMCs or T cells enriched from blood (not recorded which). The genes are TRBV7-9 and TRBJ2-3; 7 nucleotides agree with TRBD1. This TCR was sampled from a woman in her late teens or twenties who had recovered from COVID-19. CDR3 in DNA: TGTGCCAGCAGCCCGACAGGGAGTTCAGATACGCAGTATTTT. This codes for CASSPTGSSDTQYF.